Listed here are 10 T cell receptor beta chains from one sample, sequenced in a study of beta chain features in type 1 diabetes. Expressed TCRB transcripts were sequenced because the entire RNA isolate underwent reverse transcription. Method: immunoSEQ multiplex PCR; TCRdb's copy keeps in-frame clones and lacks some. Of about 150,000 clones in the sample, around 9% are singletons; the top ten hold about 0.75%. Study findings and constraints: Among all four CD4+ subsets, Type 1 diabetes patients had TCRB CDR3s that were moderately but significantly shorter.

No cognate antigen is known for these TCRs. The sample consisted of central memory CD4+ T cells from blood. The receptors here all came from a woman aged 25 to 39 with type 1 diabetes.

This clone has only a few counts. The chain links TRBV25-1 to TRBJ2-7, with no clear D. The length of the CDR3 is 14 residues. V shed 9 bases and J shed 1 base, with 16 bases lying between them. Germline V CDR1 and CDR2: MGHDK, SYGVNS. The CDR3 sequence is CASPPGPRSYEQYF. The CDR3, as DNA: TGTGCCAGTCCTCCGGGTCCCCGATCCTACGAGCAGTACTTC.

The CDR3 is CAWSGSHDTQYF. For the CDR3, the DNA is TGTGCCTGGAGTGGGAGTCACGATACGCAGTATTTT. J is TRBJ2-3 and V is TRBV30, with D uncertain. The CDR3 has 12 amino acids. Germline V lookup: CDR1 GTSNPN, CDR2 SVGIG (reference sequence). Trimming left V 1 base short and J 6 bases short, with 8 bases between.

This clone turned up a few times. This chain links TRBV23-1 with TRBJ1-5; 8 nucleotides agree with TRBD1. TRBV23-1 is flagged as an ORF with uncertain function. The CDR3 spans 18 residues. Trimming took 3 bases from V and 0 from J; bases not matched to a gene: 10. CDR3 in amino acids: CASSQTGTGFYSNQPQHF. The CDR3 DNA follows: TGCGCCAGCAGTCAGACCGGGACAGGATTTTATAGCAATCAGCCCCAGCATTTT.

This clone was detected only a few times. The rearrangement joins TRBV28 to TRBJ2-4; D is unclear. The CDR3 is made up of 12 amino acids. V shed 1 base and J shed 8 bases, with 6 bases lying between them. Germline V gene data show CDR1 as MDHEN and CDR2 as SYDVKM. The DNA of the CDR3 is TGTGCCAGCAGTTTATCCTTAGACATTCAGTACTTC. It translates to CASSLSLDIQYF.

This clone has only a few counts. The J gene is TRBJ2-7, the V gene TRBV5-1, with D perhaps TRBD2 (6 bases). CDR3 length: 16 amino acids. Trimming removed 2 bases at V and 7 bases at J, with 22 bases between. Germline CDR1 is SGHRS and CDR2 is YFSETQ. CDR3 DNA sequence: TGCGCCAGCAGCTTTCAACCGGGACTTTACCGGGGAGAGCAGTACTTC. The encoded protein is CASSFQPGLYRGEQYF.

A few counts support this clone. The chain is built from TRBV6-1 and TRBJ1-4, with D unresolved. Trimming left V 5 bases short and J 7 bases short, with 11 bases between. In germline, CDR1 is MNHNS, CDR2 SASEGT. This CDR3 spans 13 amino acids. The CDR3 is CASSPSFREKLFF. CDR3 sequence (DNA): TGTGCCAGCAGTCCCTCTTTTCGTGAAAAACTGTTTTTT.

The V call is TRBV4-2, the J call TRBJ2-3; 13 bases align to TRBD2. CDR1 and CDR2 from the germline V gene are LGHNA and YNFKEQ. CDR3 length: 18 amino acids. J was trimmed by 2 bases and V by 4 bases; bases with no gene match: 9. CDR3 DNA: TGTGCCAGCAGCCGAGGACTAGCGGGAGCCACAGACACAGATACGCAGTATTTT. As protein: CASSRGLAGATDTDTQYF.

J is TRBJ2-1 and V is TRBV27, with D possibly matching TRBD2 (5 bases). The CDR3 is 11 residues long. V lost 10 bases to trimming and J lost 7 bases, with 11 bases between them. CDR1 and CDR2 (germline): MNHEY, SMNVEV (reference sequence). For the CDR3, the DNA is TGTGCCACCAACCGGAGGAATGAGCAGTTCTTC. Residues: CATNRRNEQFF.

This clone has more than one count but fewer than ten. J is TRBJ2-3 and V is TRBV6-6; 7 positions match TRBD2. The CDR3 extends over 15 amino acids. V trimming: 4 bases; J trimming: 4 bases; junction bases outside the gene matches: 8. Looked up from germline, CDR1 is MNHNY and CDR2 is SVGAGI (reference sequence). CDR3: CASSSLGREPDTQYF. The CDR3 nucleotides read TGTGCCAGCAGTTCTCTGGGGCGGGAGCCAGATACGCAGTATTTT.

There are a few counts of this clone. The rearrangement joins TRBV19 to TRBJ2-1, with TRBD2 matching over 10 bases. CDR3 length equals 14 residues. The V gene's germline CDR1 is LNHDA and CDR2 SQIVND (reference sequence). V shed 7 bases, J shed 4 bases, and the junction held 4 bases outside the gene matches. The CDR3 sequence: CASMLAGVYNEQFF. In DNA, the CDR3 is TGTGCCAGTATGCTAGCGGGGGTGTACAATGAGCAGTTCTTC.